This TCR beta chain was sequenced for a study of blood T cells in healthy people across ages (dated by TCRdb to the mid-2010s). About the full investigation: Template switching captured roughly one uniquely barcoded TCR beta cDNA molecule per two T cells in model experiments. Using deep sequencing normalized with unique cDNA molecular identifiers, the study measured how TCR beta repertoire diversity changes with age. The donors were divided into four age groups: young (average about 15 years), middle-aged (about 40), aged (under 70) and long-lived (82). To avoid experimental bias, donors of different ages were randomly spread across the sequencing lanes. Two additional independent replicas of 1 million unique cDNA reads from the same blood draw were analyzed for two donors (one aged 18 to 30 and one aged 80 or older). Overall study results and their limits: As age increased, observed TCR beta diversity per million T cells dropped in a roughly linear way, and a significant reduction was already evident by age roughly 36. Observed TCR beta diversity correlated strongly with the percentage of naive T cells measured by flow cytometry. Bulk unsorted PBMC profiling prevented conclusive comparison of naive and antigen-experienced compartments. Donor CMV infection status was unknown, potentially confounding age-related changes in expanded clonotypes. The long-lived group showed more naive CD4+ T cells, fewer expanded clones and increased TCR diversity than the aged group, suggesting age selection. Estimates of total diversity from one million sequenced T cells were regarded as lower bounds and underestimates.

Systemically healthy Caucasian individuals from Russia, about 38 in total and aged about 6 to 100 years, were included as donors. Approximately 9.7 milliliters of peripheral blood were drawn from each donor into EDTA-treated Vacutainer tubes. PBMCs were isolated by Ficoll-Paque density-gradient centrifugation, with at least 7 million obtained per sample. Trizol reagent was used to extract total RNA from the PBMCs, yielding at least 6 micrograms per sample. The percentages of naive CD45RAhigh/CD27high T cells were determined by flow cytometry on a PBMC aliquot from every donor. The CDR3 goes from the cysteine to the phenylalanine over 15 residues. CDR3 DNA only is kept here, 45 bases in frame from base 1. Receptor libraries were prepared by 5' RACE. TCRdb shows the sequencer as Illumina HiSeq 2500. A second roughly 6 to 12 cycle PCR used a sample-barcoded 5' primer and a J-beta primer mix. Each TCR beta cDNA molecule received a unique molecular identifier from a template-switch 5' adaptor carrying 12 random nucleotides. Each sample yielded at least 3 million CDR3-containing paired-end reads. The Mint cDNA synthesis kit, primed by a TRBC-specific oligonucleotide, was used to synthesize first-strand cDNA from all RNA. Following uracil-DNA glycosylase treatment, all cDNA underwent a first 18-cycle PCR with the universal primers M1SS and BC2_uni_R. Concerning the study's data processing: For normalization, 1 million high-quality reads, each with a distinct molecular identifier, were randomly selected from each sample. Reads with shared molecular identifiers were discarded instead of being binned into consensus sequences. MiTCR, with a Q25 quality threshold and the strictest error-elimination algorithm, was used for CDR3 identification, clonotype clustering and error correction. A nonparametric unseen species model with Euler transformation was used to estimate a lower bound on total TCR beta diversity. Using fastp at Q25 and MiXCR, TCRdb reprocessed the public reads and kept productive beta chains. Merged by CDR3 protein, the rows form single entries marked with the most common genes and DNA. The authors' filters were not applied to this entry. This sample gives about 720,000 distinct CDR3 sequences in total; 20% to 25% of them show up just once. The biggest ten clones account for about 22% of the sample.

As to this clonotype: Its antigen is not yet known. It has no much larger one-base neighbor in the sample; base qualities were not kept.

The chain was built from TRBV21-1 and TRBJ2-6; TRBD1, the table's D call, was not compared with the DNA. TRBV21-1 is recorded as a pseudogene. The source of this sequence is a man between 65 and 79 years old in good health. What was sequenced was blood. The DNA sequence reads TGTGCCAGCAGCAAGCCCTGGCCTGGGGCCAACGTCCTGACTTTC. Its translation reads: CASSKPWPGANVLTF.